Listed below are T cell receptor beta chains from one sample, sequenced in a study of T cell responses to AZD1222 COVID-19 vaccine. Only in-frame clones appear in the TCRdb table, and some are missing; sequencing was by immunoSEQ multiplex PCR. The sample gives around 87,000 clones, 86% of which show up once; 10% is in the top ten. The sample in question was peripheral blood, obtained on day 0 of AZD1222 vaccination. The receptors were gathered from an adult in good health. CDR3s include the opening cysteine and the closing phenylalanine or tryptophan. The order of the fields is V gene, D gene, J gene, CDR3 DNA, CDR3 protein. The D gene is left open where the match is weak.

TRBV23-1	.	TRBJ2-2	TGCGCCAGCACGAGTAAGTTAAGGAACACCGGGGAGCTGTTTTTT	CASTSKLRNTGELFF
TRBV10-2	.	TRBJ2-7	TGCGCCAGCAGTGAGTCGTATAAGCAGTACTTC	CASSESYKQYF
TRBV11-1	.	TRBJ2-7	TGTGCCAGCAGCGTTCGGGACGGCTACGAGCAGTACTTC	CASSVRDGYEQYF
TRBV2	.	TRBJ1-2	TGTGCCAGCAGTGAATTTTCAGGAATCTATGGCTACACCTTC	CASSEFSGIYGYTF
TRBV3-1/TRBV3-2	.	TRBJ2-7	TGTGCCAGCAGCCAAGGTGTGGCGGGCCCCTACGAGCAGTACTTC	CASSQGVAGPYEQYF
TRBV5-4	TRBD1	TRBJ2-7	TGTGCCAGCAGCTTTGGGGTCGCGGGACAGGACGAGCAGTACTTC	CASSFGVAGQDEQYF
TRBV6-5	.	TRBJ1-2	TGTGCCAGCAGAAACTTGAGACAGGTTGAAAATGGCTACACCTTC	CASRNLRQVENGYTF
TRBV30	.	TRBJ1-4	TGTGCCTGGAAGCAGGAGGAGAATGAAAAACTGTTTTTT	CAWKQEENEKLFF
TRBV5-1	.	TRBJ2-7	TGCGCCAGCAGAGGGCAGGGGCCTACCTACGAGCAGTACTTC	CASRGQGPTYEQYF
TRBV2	.	TRBJ2-5	TGTGCCAGCAGTTCCCAAGAGACCCAGTACTTC	CASSSQETQYF